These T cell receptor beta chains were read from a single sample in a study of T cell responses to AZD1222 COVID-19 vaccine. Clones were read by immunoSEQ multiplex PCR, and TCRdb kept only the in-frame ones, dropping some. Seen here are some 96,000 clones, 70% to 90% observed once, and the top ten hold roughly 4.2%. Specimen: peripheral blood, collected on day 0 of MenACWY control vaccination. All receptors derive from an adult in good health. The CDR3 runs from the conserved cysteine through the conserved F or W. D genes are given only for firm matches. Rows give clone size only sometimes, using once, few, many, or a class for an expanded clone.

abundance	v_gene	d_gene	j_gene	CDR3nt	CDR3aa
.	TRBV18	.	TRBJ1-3	TGTGCCAGCTCACCAAAAACAGGGACTGGAAACACCATATATTTT	CASSPKTGTGNTIYF
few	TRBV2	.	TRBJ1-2	TGTGCCAGCAGTCCCTATGTGGTACTGACTAACTATGGCTACACCTTC	CASSPYVVLTNYGYTF
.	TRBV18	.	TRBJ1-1	TGTGCCAGCTCACCGAGGGGCGCGGGCTCTGAAGCTTTCTTT	CASSPRGAGSEAFF
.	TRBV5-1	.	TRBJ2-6	TGCGCCAGCAGCTTGGACCCCTCTGGGGCCAACGTCCTGACTTTC	CASSLDPSGANVLTF
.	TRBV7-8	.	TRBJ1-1	TGTGCCAGCAGCTTCAAACGGGTGGGACCCAACACTGAAGCTTTCTTT	CASSFKRVGPNTEAFF
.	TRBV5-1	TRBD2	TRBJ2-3	TGCGCCAGCAGTCCCCGCAACCAGCGACTAGCGGGGGGGCGGTATTTT	CASSPRNQRLAGGRYF
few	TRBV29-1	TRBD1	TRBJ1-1	TGCAGCGTCGCGGACAGGTCTAACACTGAAGCTTTCTTT	CSVADRSNTEAFF
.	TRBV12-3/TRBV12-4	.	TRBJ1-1	TGTGCCAGCAGTCCATCGGAGTCACGTGAAGCTTTCTTT	CASSPSESREAFF
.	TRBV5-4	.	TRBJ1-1	TGTGCCAGCAGCTTGGAGGTGGGAGATGAAGCTTTCTTT	CASSLEVGDEAFF
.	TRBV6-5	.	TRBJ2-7	TGTGCCAGCAGTCCCCGGGTGGGGCGAGGGTACGAGCAGTACTTC	CASSPRVGRGYEQYF
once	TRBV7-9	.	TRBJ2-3	TGTGCCAGCAGCCTTCCTGAGGATACGCAGTATTTT	CASSLPEDTQYF
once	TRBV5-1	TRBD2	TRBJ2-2	TGCGCCAGCAGCCTTACCCGACTAGCGGGGTCCACCGGGGAGCTGTTTTTT	CASSLTRLAGSTGELFF
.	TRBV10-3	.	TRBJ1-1	TGTGCCATCAGTGAGTCGGGCGGGGAAACTGAAGCTTTCTTT	CAISESGGETEAFF
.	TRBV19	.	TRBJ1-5	TGTGCCAGTAGTATATCGGGGAGCTCTAGCAATCAGCCCCAGCATTTT	CASSISGSSSNQPQHF
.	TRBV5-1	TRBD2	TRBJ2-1	TGCGCCAGCAGGGGACTAGCGGCCAACAATGAGCAGTTCTTC	CASRGLAANNEQFF
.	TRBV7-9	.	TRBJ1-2	TGTGCCAGCAGCTTAGCAGGGGCTAACTATGGCTACACCTTC	CASSLAGANYGYTF
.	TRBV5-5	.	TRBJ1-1	TGTGCCAGCAGCAGACAGGCGAACACTGAAGCTTTCTTT	CASSRQANTEAFF
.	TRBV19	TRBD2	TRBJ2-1	TGTGCCAGTAGTATGGAAGCGGGACCCTACAATGAGCAGTTCTTC	CASSMEAGPYNEQFF
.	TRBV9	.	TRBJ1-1	TGTGCCAGCAGCTTCCGAACGCAGAACACTGAAGCTTTCTTT	CASSFRTQNTEAFF
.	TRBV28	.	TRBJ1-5	TGTGCCAGCAGTTTTCCCTACAATCAGCCCCAGCATTTT	CASSFPYNQPQHF
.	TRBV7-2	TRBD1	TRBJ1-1	TGTGCCAGCACCCGGACAGGGGGCAACACTGAAGCTTTCTTT	CASTRTGGNTEAFF
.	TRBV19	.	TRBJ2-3	TGTGCCAGTAGTATTGGAGGGACCACAGATACGCAGTATTTT	CASSIGGTTDTQYF
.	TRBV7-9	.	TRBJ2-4	TGTGCCAGCAGCCCTGAGTGGGGGCCCATGCACTTC	CASSPEWGPMHF
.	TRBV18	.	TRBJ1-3	TGTGCCAGCTCACCGGAGAGGGGAGGAAACACCATATATTTT	CASSPERGGNTIYF
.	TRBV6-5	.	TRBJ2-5	TGTGCCAGCACGTTCCGGGAGACCCAGTACTTC	CASTFRETQYF
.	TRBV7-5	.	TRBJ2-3	TGTGTCAGAAGCTTGAAGGCGCTAGCGGGGGCCCTAGAGTATTTT	CVRSLKALAGALEYF
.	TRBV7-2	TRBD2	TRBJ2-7	TGTGCCAGTCAGACTAGCCCGTCCTACGAGCAGTACTTC	CASQTSPSYEQYF
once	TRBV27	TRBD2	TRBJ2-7	TGTGCCAGCAGTTCCGGGACTAGCTTCGAGCAGTACTTC	CASSSGTSFEQYF
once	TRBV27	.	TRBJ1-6	TGTGCCAGCAGTTTAACGGGTTCACCCCTCCACTTT	CASSLTGSPLHF
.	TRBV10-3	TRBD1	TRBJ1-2	TGTGCCAGTGCAGACAGGGTATCTAACTATGGCTACACCTTC	CASADRVSNYGYTF
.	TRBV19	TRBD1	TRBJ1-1	TGTGCCAGTAGTATGGGGACAGAGGACACTGAAGCTTTCTTT	CASSMGTEDTEAFF
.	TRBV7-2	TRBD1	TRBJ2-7	TGTGCCAGCGCAACAGGACAGGGAGCGATCGAGCAGTACTTC	CASATGQGAIEQYF
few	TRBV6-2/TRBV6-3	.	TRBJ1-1	TGTGCCAGCAGTTACTCGACCGGTCGTCGGATCACTGAAGCTTTCTTT	CASSYSTGRRITEAFF
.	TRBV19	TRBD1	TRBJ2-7	TGTGCCAGTAGTGTCTCCGGGACAGCACCCTACGAGCAGTACTTC	CASSVSGTAPYEQYF
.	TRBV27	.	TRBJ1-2	TGTGCCAGCGGACCCGGGGGGGACTATGGCTACACCTTC	CASGPGGDYGYTF
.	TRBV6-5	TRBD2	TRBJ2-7	TGTGCCAGCACCCCTGGGACTAGCGCCTACGAGCAGTACTTC	CASTPGTSAYEQYF
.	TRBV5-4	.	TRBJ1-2	TGTGCCAGCAGCCAAAGGGAGCAGGGAAAGGCTGGCTACACCTTC	CASSQREQGKAGYTF
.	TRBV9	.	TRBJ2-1	TGTGCCAGCAGCGAGGGACCGGGCGATGAGCAGTTCTTC	CASSEGPGDEQFF
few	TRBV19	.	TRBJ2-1	TGTGCCAGTAGTGTCAATTCCAATGAGCAGTTCTTC	CASSVNSNEQFF
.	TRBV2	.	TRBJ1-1	TGTGCCAGCTCTCCGGGGAACACTGAAGCTTTCTTT	CASSPGNTEAFF
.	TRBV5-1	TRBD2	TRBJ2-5	TGCGCCAGCAGTGGGACTAGCGGGGAAGAGACCCAGTACTTC	CASSGTSGEETQYF
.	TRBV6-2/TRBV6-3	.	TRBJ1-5	TGTGCCAGCAGTTACTCAGTTAGCTCTTATGGTCAGCCCCAGCATTTT	CASSYSVSSYGQPQHF
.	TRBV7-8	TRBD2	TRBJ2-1	TGTGCCAGCAGCTTATACGGCGGGGGGGTACACAATGAGCAGTTCTTC	CASSLYGGGVHNEQFF
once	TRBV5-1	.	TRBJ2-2	TGCGCCAGCAGCTCAGGTCCGGAAAACACCGGGGAGCTGTTTTTT	CASSSGPENTGELFF
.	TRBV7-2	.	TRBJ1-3	TGTGCCAGCAGCTTAGATGAGGGGCGACAGGTCCCCTCTGGAAACACCATATATTTT	CASSLDEGRQVPSGNTIYF
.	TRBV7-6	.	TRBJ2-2	TGTGCCAGCAGCTTCGAGTCCGGGGAGCTGTTTTTT	CASSFESGELFF
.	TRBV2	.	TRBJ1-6	TGTGCCAGCAACAATAATTCACCCCTCCACTTT	CASNNNSPLHF
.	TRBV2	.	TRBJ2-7	TGTGCCAGCAGTGAAGCGCCTCGAGGCTCCTACGAGCAGTACTTC	CASSEAPRGSYEQYF
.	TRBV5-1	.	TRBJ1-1	TGCGCCAGCAGCTTGGGGGGAGGGAGCACTGAAGCTTTCTTT	CASSLGGGSTEAFF
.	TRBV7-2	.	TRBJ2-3	TGTGCCAGCACCACTTATAGCGCGGATACGCAGTATTTT	CASTTYSADTQYF
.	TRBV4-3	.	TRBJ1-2	TGCGCCAGCAGCCAAGATGGGCCAGGGAACTATGGCTACACCTTC	CASSQDGPGNYGYTF
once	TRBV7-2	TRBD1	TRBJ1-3	TGTGCCAGCAGCCCACAGGGGTCTGGAAACACCATATATTTT	CASSPQGSGNTIYF
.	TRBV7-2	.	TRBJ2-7	TGTGCCAGCAGCTTAGCGAGGGGAAACTCCTACGAGCAGTACTTC	CASSLARGNSYEQYF
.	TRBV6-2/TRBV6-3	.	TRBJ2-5	TGTGCCAGCAGTTACTCAAGAGTTTCGGAGACCCAGTACTTC	CASSYSRVSETQYF
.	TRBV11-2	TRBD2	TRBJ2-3	TGTGCCAGCAGCTTAAGCGGGGGTACGCAGTATTTT	CASSLSGGTQYF
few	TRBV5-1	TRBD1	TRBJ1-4	TGCGCCAGCAGCTCCAGGGGGACCGAAGAAAAACTGTTTTTT	CASSSRGTEEKLFF
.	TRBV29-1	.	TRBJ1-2	TGCAGCGTCACCGGGAGACAAACGAAAGGTGGCTACACCTTC	CSVTGRQTKGGYTF
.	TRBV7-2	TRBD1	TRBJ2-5	TGTGCCAGCAGTACGACAGGGGGCGGGGAGACCCAGTACTTC	CASSTTGGGETQYF
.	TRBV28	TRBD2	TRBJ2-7	TGTGCCAGCAGTCTGAAAGGGGTAGCGGGAGGCTCCTACGAGCAGTACTTC	CASSLKGVAGGSYEQYF